This entry concerns a single T cell receptor (beta chain). Its target is unknown. These data come from a study of T cell responses to AZD1222 COVID-19 vaccine. TCRdb's table, derived via immunoSEQ multiplex PCR, lists solely in-frame clones and lacks some. The sample holds more than 90,000 clones; 86% are singletons and the top ten take roughly 1.4%. Study-wide points: Baseline seropositives among AZD1222 recipients totaled only five to seven.

The CDR3 is 17 amino acids. The junction had 7 bases not matched to a gene; V was cut back by 0 bases and J by 4 bases. Germline V CDR1 and CDR2: LGHNA, YSLEER. The specimen comprised peripheral blood, sampled on day 0 of AZD1222 vaccination. The chain joins TRBV4-3 to TRBJ2-3, with TRBD2 matching 10 bases. The sequence derives from an adult in good health. The CDR3 DNA sequence: TGCGCCAGCAGCCAAGAGCCTAGCGGGAGACTCGCAGATACGCAGTATTTT. This codes for CASSQEPSGRLADTQYF.